This TCR beta chain came from a study of blood T cell repertoires in COVID-19. This clone was seen once. V trimming: 4 bases; J trimming: 7 bases; junction bases outside the gene matches: 5. From germline, CDR1 is SGHNT and CDR2 YYREEE (reference sequence). The CDR3 has 14 residues. Assay: immunoSEQ multiplex PCR; the TCRdb copy retains only in-frame clones and omits some. The sample holds approximately 260,000 clones, roughly 81% seen once. The receptor was derived from a woman aged 50 to 60 who had been exposed to COVID-19. V is TRBV5-4 and J is TRBJ2-2, with TRBD2 matching 9 bases. The sample was PBMCs or T cells enriched from blood (not recorded which). CDR3 DNA sequence: TGTGCCAGCAGCGGGACTAGCACGGGCGGGGAGCTGTTTTTT. Translated, it gives CASSGTSTGGELFF.